The 14 T cell receptor beta chains listed next were all sequenced from one sample in a study of shared clonotypes between healthy human individuals. Positively selected for CCR7, the CD45RO-negative cells used as naive CD8 cells excluded terminally differentiated effector memory CD45RA+ cells. Some clones are missing from TCRdb's copy, which holds only in-frame ones; the method was immunoSEQ multiplex PCR. The sample yields 550,000 to 750,000 clones, less than 97% seen once. Sequenced sample: naive CD8+ T cells sorted from blood. These receptors all come from a young woman in good health.

In this sample, this clone turned up once. The chain is built from TRBV5-6 and TRBJ2-5, with D unresolved. The J call is uncertain, as TRBJ2-7 better fits the DNA end. This CDR3 has 14 residues. Germline-derived CDR1 and CDR2 are SGHDT and YYEEEE. CDR3 DNA sequence: TGTGCCAGCAGCTTGGGTCGGCAGATCTACGAGCAGTACTTC. This encodes CASSLGRQIYEQYF.

The chain links TRBV7-8 to TRBJ2-1; 8 nucleotides match TRBD2. The CDR3 extends over 17 amino acids. Per the germline V gene, CDR1 is SGHVS and CDR2 is FQNEAQ. Unmatched junction bases numbered 11, after V lost 0 bases and J lost 7 bases. Here the CDR3 reads CASSLALSGGPGNEQFF. Here the CDR3 DNA reads TGTGCCAGCAGCTTAGCGCTCTCGGGAGGGCCCGGAAATGAGCAGTTCTTC.

The chain employs TRBV14 and TRBJ2-3; D gene uncertain. Germline CDR1 SGHDN, CDR2 FVKESK. The CDR3 is 14 amino acids. V was trimmed by 0 bases and J by 1 base, leaving 5 bases between them. The CDR3 coding sequence is TGTGCCAGCAGCCAAGATGCAGGCACAGATACGCAGTATTTT. Translation: CASSQDAGTDTQYF.

The chain links TRBV10-1 to TRBJ2-2; D is ambiguous. Deletions cut 3 bases from V and 5 bases from J, with 10 bases between. CDR1 WNHNN and CDR2 SYGVQD come from the germline V gene (reference sequence). The CDR3 extends over 14 amino acids. CDR3 DNA sequence: TGCGCCAGCAGTGAATTTGGGGATACCGGGGAGCTGTTTTTT. Translation gives CASSEFGDTGELFF.

The V gene is TRBV12-5, the J gene TRBJ1-2; 7 bases are shared with TRBD1. Germline trimming cut 2 bases from V and 5 bases from J; bases unmatched to any gene: 8. The CDR3 runs 15 residues. Germline V gives CDR1 LGHNT, CDR2 FRNRAP. The CDR3 DNA sequence: TGTGCTAGTGGTTTGAAGAGGGGGCGCCGGTATGGCTACACCTTC. It translates to CASGLKRGRRYGYTF.

This chain links TRBV5-5 with TRBJ2-2, with 10 bases matching TRBD1. CDR1 SGHKS and CDR2 YYEKEE come from the germline V gene (reference sequence). V lost 0 bases, J lost 4 bases, and 9 bases stayed unmatched. The CDR3 consists of 18 residues. The CDR3: CASSLEWWGQGTTGELFF. As DNA, the CDR3 is TGTGCCAGCAGCTTGGAGTGGTGGGGACAGGGGACCACCGGGGAGCTGTTTTTT.

This rearrangement joins TRBV7-9 to TRBJ1-2; possibly TRBD1 for D (5 bases). With 4 bases removed from V and 9 bases from J, the gap between germline ends came to 12 bases. The germline V gene encodes CDR1 SEHNR and CDR2 FQNEAQ (reference sequence). The CDR3 runs to 12 residues. Written as DNA, the CDR3 is TGTGCCAGCAGCTACACCGGGACCAGCTACACCTTC. Protein product: CASSYTGTSYTF. The variable domain in full, with the rest retrieved from reference TRBV7-9 and TRBJ1-2, is DTGVSQNPRHKITKRGQNVTFRCDPISEHNRLYWYRQTLGQGPEFLTYFQNEAQLEKSRLLSDRFSAERPKGSFSTLEIQRTEQGDSAMYLCASSYTGTSYTFGSGTRLTVV.

The genes are TRBV9 and TRBJ2-1, with unresolved D. Per germline, CDR1 SGDLS and CDR2 YYNGEE. The CDR3 sequence is 13 residues long. Trimming cost V 2 bases and J 8 bases, with 11 bases left between them. CDR3 protein: CASSVGSRYEQFF. In DNA, the CDR3 is TGTGCCAGCAGCGTCGGCTCCCGCTATGAGCAGTTCTTC.

Comment on this clone: Other DNA sequences in this sample translate to the same CDR3. The chain recombines TRBV27 with TRBJ1-1, with 8 bases matching TRBD1. The CDR3 is 14 residues long. Germline CDR1 reads MNHEY; CDR2 reads SMNVEV (reference sequence). Germline trimming cut 2 bases from V and 4 bases from J; bases unmatched to any gene: 3. CDR3: CASSLQGAGTEAFF. CDR3 DNA sequence: TGTGCCAGCAGTTTACAGGGGGCAGGCACTGAAGCTTTCTTT.

J is TRBJ2-1 and V is TRBV18; TRBD1 agrees at 8 bases. From germline, CDR1 is KGHSH and CDR2 LQKENI. The CDR3 consists of 16 residues. V was pared by 6 bases and J by 0 bases, with 7 bases of the junction left unmatched. CDR3 in amino acids: CASSGTGPSSYNEQFF. CDR3 DNA sequence: TGTGCCAGCTCGGGGACAGGACCTAGCTCCTACAATGAGCAGTTCTTC.

The V gene is TRBV4-1, the J gene TRBJ2-5, with 8 bases identical to TRBD2. Per the germline V gene, CDR1 is MGHRA and CDR2 is YSYEKL. V shed 0 bases, J shed 5 bases, and the junction held 8 bases outside the gene matches. The CDR3 totals 16 residues. The CDR3 loop reads CASSQETAGGLETQYF. For the CDR3, the DNA is TGCGCCAGCAGCCAAGAGACCGCGGGGGGTCTGGAGACCCAGTACTTC.

The CDR3 bases are TGTGCCAGCAGCTTCGGGGAGACCTACGAGCAGTACTTC. It yields the protein CASSFGETYEQYF. The chain carries TRBV7-7 and TRBJ2-7; D is perhaps TRBD2 (5 bases). CDR1 and CDR2 from the germline V gene are SSHAT and FNYEAQ (reference sequence). Deletions cut 3 bases from V and 2 bases from J, with 8 bases between. CDR3 length: 13 residues.

The V and J genes are TRBV6-4 and TRBJ2-2; 11 nucleotides agree with TRBD1. Trimming took 2 bases from V and 4 from J; bases not matched to a gene: 0. This CDR3 spans 15 amino acids. Germline V gene data show CDR1 as MRHNA and CDR2 as SNTAGT. The DNA for the CDR3 is TGTGCCAGCAGTGACGGGACAGGGGGCACCGGGGAGCTGTTTTTT. This translates into CASSDGTGGTGELFF.

This clone was seen once. The chain carries TRBV13 and TRBJ2-7; D is ambiguous. V lost 5 bases, J lost 7 bases, and 18 bases lay in between. Germline V lookup: CDR1 PRHDT, CDR2 FYEKMQ (reference sequence). The CDR3 runs 14 residues. CDR3 in DNA: TGTGCCAGCAGCGTAACTCGAGCATTTGGAGAGCAGTACTTC. Protein: CASSVTRAFGEQYF.